In its sample, the clone carrying this T cell receptor (beta chain) was seen a few times. Its antigen is unidentified. This sample stems from a study of tumor and adjacent non-tumor tissue in lung cancer. Background on the study: Around 4.2 million productive TCRbeta reads were obtained per sample on average. Notes on the study in general: In normal lung, the top 100 clones were significantly more dominant than in tumor.

RNA was extracted from bulk tissue without any cell sorting. CDR1 and CDR2 from the germline V gene are LGHNA and YSLEER. Trimming left V 6 bases short and J 8 bases short, with 19 bases between. CDR3 length: 15 amino acids. Three rounds of nested PCR, following a modified ARM-PCR protocol, produced the TCRbeta library. TCRdb re-analysed the multiplex PCR reads in MiXCR, keeping a single row per CDR3 protein. The sample lists approximately 90,000 distinct CDR3 sequences, approximately 70% occurring once. The specimen sequenced was lung tumor tissue. This chain uses TRBV4-3 with TRBJ1-4; D is uncertain. The receptor was isolated from a man aged 60 to 75 with non-small cell lung cancer. CDR3: CASSQDGLGGEKLFF. The DNA for the CDR3 is TGCGCCAGCAGTCAGGACGGACTGGGAGGGGAAAAACTGTTTTTT.